The present entry profiles one T cell receptor beta chain with its context. This record comes from a study of blood T cell repertoires in COVID-19. The wider study: Some COVID-19 samples were acute and others convalescent; all came from the United States, Italy and Spain.

Here immunoSEQ multiplex PCR was the method, and the copy in TCRdb shows in-frame clones only, minus some. The profile shows approximately 69,000 clones, around 85% of them singletons. The length of the CDR3 is 12 residues. V shed 5 bases and J 10 bases; nucleotides not matched to a gene: 5. Germline V gene sequence: CDR1 SGHVS, CDR2 FQNEAQ. This receptor was taken from a human donor in a cohort sampled during active COVID-19. The sample was peripheral blood. The J gene is TRBJ2-1, the V gene TRBV7-8; 7 bases are shared with TRBD2. This CDR3 is CASSPAGEEQFF. The CDR3 bases are TGTGCCAGCAGCCCCGCGGGGGAAGAGCAGTTCTTC.